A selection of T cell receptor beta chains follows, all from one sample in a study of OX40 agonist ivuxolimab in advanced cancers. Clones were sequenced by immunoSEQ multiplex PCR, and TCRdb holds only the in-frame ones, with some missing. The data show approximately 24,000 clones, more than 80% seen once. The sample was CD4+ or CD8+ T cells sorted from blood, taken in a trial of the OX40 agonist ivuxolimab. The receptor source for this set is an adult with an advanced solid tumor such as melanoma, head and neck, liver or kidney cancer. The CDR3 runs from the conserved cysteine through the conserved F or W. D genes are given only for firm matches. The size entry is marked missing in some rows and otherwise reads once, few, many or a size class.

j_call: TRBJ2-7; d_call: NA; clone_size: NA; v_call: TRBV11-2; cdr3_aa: CASSFEGSYEQYF; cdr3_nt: TGTGCCAGCAGCTTCGAGGGATCCTACGAGCAGTACTTC
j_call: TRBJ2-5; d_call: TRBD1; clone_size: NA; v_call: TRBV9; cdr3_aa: CASSVGGQNQETQYF; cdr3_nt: TGTGCCAGCAGCGTAGGGGGACAGAACCAAGAGACCCAGTACTTC
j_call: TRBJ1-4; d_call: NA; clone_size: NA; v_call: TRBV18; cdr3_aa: CASSPDIRNEKLFF; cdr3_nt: TGTGCCAGCTCCCCCGACATCCGTAATGAAAAACTGTTTTTT
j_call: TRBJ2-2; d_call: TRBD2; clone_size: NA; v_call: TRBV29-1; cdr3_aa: CSVVAVGLAGDRPNTGELFF; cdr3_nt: TGCAGCGTTGTCGCCGTCGGACTAGCGGGAGACCGACCGAACACCGGGGAGCTGTTTTTT
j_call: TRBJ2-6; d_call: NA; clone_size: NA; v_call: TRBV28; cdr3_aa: CASSFRRTAMPGANVLTF; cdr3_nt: TGTGCCAGCAGTTTTCGGAGAACCGCGATGCCTGGGGCCAACGTCCTGACTTTC
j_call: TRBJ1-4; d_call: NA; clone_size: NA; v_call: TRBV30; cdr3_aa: CAWSWGFNEKLFF; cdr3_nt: TGTGCCTGGAGTTGGGGGTTCAATGAAAAACTGTTTTTT
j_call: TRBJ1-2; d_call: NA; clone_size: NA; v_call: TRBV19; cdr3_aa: CASSMEIRDYGYTF; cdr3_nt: TGTGCCAGTAGTATGGAAATAAGGGACTATGGCTACACCTTC
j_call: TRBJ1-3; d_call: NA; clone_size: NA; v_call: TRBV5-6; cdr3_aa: CASTSPGGGNTIYF; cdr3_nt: TGTGCCAGCACCTCTCCGGGAGGTGGAAACACCATATATTTT
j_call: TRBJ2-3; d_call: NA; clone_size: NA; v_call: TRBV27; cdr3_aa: CASSFGGPDTQYF; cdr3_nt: TGTGCCAGCAGTTTTGGGGGCCCAGATACGCAGTATTTT
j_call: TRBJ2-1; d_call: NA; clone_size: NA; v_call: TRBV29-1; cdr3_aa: CSVEDWNEQFF; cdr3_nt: TGCAGCGTTGAAGACTGGAATGAGCAGTTCTTC
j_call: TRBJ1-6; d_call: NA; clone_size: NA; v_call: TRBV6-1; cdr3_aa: CASIPRGSYNSPLHF; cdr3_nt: TGTGCCAGCATCCCTCGTGGCTCCTATAATTCACCCCTCCACTTT
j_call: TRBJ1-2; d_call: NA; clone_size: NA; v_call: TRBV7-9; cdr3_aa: CASSPTGAGYTF; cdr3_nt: TGTGCCAGCAGCCCTACAGGTGCTGGCTACACCTTC
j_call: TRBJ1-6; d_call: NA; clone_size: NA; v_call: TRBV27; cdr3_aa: CASSFSGSYNSPLHF; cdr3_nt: TGTGCCAGCAGTTTTTCCGGCTCCTATAATTCACCCCTCCACTTT
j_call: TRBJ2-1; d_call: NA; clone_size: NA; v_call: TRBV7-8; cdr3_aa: CASSLVSEQFF; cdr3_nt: TGTGCCAGCAGCTTAGTTAGTGAGCAGTTCTTC
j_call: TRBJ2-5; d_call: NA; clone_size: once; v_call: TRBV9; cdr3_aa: CASSPHGGIAVGVQETQYF; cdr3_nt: TGTGCCAGCAGCCCCCACGGAGGGATCGCCGTAGGAGTACAAGAGACCCAGTACTTC
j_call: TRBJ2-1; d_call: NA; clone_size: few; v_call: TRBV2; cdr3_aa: CASIWSEQFF; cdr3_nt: TGTGCCAGCATATGGAGCGAGCAGTTCTTC
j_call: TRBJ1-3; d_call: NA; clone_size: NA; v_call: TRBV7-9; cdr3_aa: CASRTHWGTGNTIYF; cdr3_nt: TGTGCCAGCAGAACCCACTGGGGGACCGGAAACACCATATATTTT
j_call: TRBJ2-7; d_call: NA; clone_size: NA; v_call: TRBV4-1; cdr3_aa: CASSQSLLGLRYEQYF; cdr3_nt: TGCGCCAGCAGCCAGAGCTTGCTAGGGTTAAGATACGAGCAGTACTTC
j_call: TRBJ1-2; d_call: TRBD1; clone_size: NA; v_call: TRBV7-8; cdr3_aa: CASSSEPGTGKHGYTF; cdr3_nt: TGTGCCAGCAGCTCCGAGCCCGGGACAGGGAAACATGGCTACACCTTC
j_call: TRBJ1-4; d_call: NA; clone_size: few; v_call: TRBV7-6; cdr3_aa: CASRGTHEKLFF; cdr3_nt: TGTGCCAGCAGGGGGACCCATGAAAAACTGTTTTTT
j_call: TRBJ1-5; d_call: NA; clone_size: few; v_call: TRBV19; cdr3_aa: CASSIDQSRDSVDQPQHF; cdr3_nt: TGTGCCAGTAGTATAGATCAGTCGAGGGATTCGGTCGATCAGCCCCAGCATTTT
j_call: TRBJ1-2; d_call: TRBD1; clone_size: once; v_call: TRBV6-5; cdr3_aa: CASSPTGRNYGYTF; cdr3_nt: TGTGCCAGCAGTCCGACAGGGCGTAACTATGGCTACACCTTC
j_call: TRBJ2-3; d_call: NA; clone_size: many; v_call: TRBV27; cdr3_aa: CASSTYGGADTQYF; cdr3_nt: TGTGCCAGCAGCACCTATGGAGGAGCAGATACGCAGTATTTT